This T cell receptor beta chain was recorded in a study of blood T cell repertoires in COVID-19. On the study more broadly: COVID-19 samples, acute and convalescent, were from the United States, Italy and Spain. PBMCs, B-cell-depleted T cells, or T cells were the source of the cDNA or gDNA that made up the material.

In the original workflow: From reference gene primer amplification, estimates of nucleated cell counts were derived. Clones were sequenced by immunoSEQ multiplex PCR, and TCRdb holds only the in-frame ones, with some missing. V, J and clone size reflect that table, while D and trimming were determined from the DNA. The sample includes tens of thousands of clones, more than 70% of them seen just once. This clone appeared once. Trimming stripped 7 bases from V and 4 bases from J, with 13 bases between. The CDR3 is made up of 13 amino acids. Germline V CDR1 and CDR2: LGHDT, YNNKEL (reference sequence). The TCR was taken from a woman of 80 years or more in a cohort sampled during active or convalescent COVID-19. The specimen sequenced was peripheral blood. J is TRBJ1-1 and V is TRBV3-1 (or the pseudogene TRBV3-2); tentative D call: TRBD1 (6 bases). CDR3 sequence (DNA): TGTGCCAGCACCCCAGGGGAGTCCACTGAAGCTTTCTTT. Encoded protein: CASTPGESTEAFF.